These 28 T cell receptor beta chains came from one sample sequenced in a study of T cell clonotyping in hematopoietic cell transplantation. Clones were read by immunoSEQ multiplex PCR, and TCRdb kept only the in-frame ones, dropping some. The sample includes about 6,800 clones, around 88% of them seen just once. Specified time point: recipient sample about 28 days before transplant, after cytoreduction. This specimen was peripheral blood mononuclear cells, taken before stem cell transplant. The receptors stem from a man aged 25-45 years with acute myeloid leukemia. Some clones in this sample may be carry-over from other donors' samples.

The chain joins TRBV28 to TRBJ2-7; 8 bases fit TRBD2. V lost 2 bases, J lost 4 bases, and 4 bases stayed unmatched. Per germline, CDR1 MDHEN and CDR2 SYDVKM. The CDR3 is 14 residues long. The CDR3 sequence: CASSLTQREYEQYF. The CDR3 DNA reads as TGTGCCAGCAGTTTAACCCAGCGGGAGTACGAGCAGTACTTC.

V gene TRBV7-9 combines with J gene TRBJ1-1; D call uncertain. The CDR3 consists of 13 residues. From germline, CDR1 is SEHNR and CDR2 FQNEAQ (reference sequence). Trimming shortened V by 0 bases and J by 6 bases, and 8 bases separated the two germline ends. Written as DNA, the CDR3 is TGTGCCAGCAGCTTAGCGGGGATCGCTGAAGCTTTCTTT. Translating gives CASSLAGIAEAFF.

V usage is TRBV7-9 and J usage is TRBJ2-1; D is uncertain. The CDR3 totals 11 residues. Germline CDR1 is SEHNR and CDR2 is FQNEAQ (reference sequence). V lost 0 bases and J lost 10, with 4 bases in between. CDR3 sequence: CASSLAYEQFF. In DNA form, the CDR3 reads TGTGCCAGCAGCTTAGCGTACGAGCAGTTCTTC.

The chain carries TRBV19 and TRBJ1-5; the match to TRBD1 covers 7 bases. Per the germline V gene, CDR1 is LNHDA and CDR2 is SQIVND (reference sequence). The CDR3 totals 17 residues. The V and J ends lost 1 base and 0 bases, in that order; junction bases with no gene match: 6. The CDR3 region has the DNA TGTGCCAGTAGTATAGGGGGGGACAGACTTAGCAATCAGCCCCAGCATTTT. Its protein product is CASSIGGDRLSNQPQHF.

This chain uses TRBV6-5 with TRBJ2-4, with 8 positions matching TRBD2. The V gene's germline CDR1 is MNHEY and CDR2 SVGAGI. The CDR3 sequence is 14 residues long. V dropped 6 bases and J dropped 9; count of bases not matched to a gene: 10. The DNA for the CDR3 is TGTGCCAGCAGACCGGCGGGGGGAGGAGGCATTCAGTACTTC. Residues: CASRPAGGGGIQYF.

This chain uses TRBV19 with TRBJ1-2; 9 bases match TRBD1. CDR1 is LNHDA, CDR2 SQIVND, per germline (reference sequence). The V gene end was trimmed by 6 bases and the J gene end by 4 bases; junction bases not matched to a gene: 3. The CDR3 spans 13 residues. In DNA form, the CDR3 reads TGTGCCAGTAGGTTGGACAGGGGCTATGGCTACACCTTC. It yields the protein CASRLDRGYGYTF.

The rearrangement uses TRBV13 and TRBJ2-6; a possible D gene is TRBD1 (5 bases). Germline V gives CDR1 PRHDT, CDR2 FYEKMQ (reference sequence). This CDR3 region has 16 residues. Deletions cut 6 bases from V and 0 bases from J, with 12 bases between. The CDR3 sequence: CASSKRQISGANVLTF. The DNA for the CDR3 is TGTGCCAGCAGTAAAAGACAGATCTCTGGGGCCAACGTCCTGACTTTC. Variable domain in full (rest from reference TRBV13 and TRBJ2-6): AAGVIQSPRHLIKEKRETATLKCYPIPRHDTVYWYQQGPGQDPQFLISFYEKMQSDKGSIPDRFSAQQFSDYHSELNMSSLELGDSALYFCASSKRQISGANVLTFGAGSRLTVL.

V and J are TRBV2 and TRBJ2-2; TRBD1 is a possible D gene (5 bases). Trimming left V 1 base short and J 9 bases short, with 12 bases between. The CDR3 is made up of 14 amino acids. Per germline, CDR1 SNHLY and CDR2 FYNNEI. CDR3 nucleotide sequence: TGTGCCAGCAGTGAAGTACAGGCCGCCCGGGAGCTGTTTTTT. Protein product: CASSEVQAARELFF.

The chain combines TRBV5-1 with TRBJ1-1; 7 bases map to TRBD1. With 4 bases clipped from V and 5 bases from J, the junction kept 11 bases outside the gene matches. This CDR3 region has 15 residues. Germline CDR1 and CDR2: SGHRS and YFSETQ. CDR3 DNA sequence: TGCGCCAGCAGCCCAGCAGAGGGGGCGTGGACTGAAGCTTTCTTT. Translation gives CASSPAEGAWTEAFF.

V usage is TRBV15 and J usage is TRBJ1-4; 8 positions match TRBD1. With 3 bases clipped from V and 7 bases from J, the junction kept 4 bases outside the gene matches. The CDR3 sequence is 14 residues long. CDR1 and CDR2 (germline): LNHNV, YYDKDF (reference sequence). CDR3 bases: TGTGCCACCAGCAGTGGACAGGGTGCTGAAAAACTGTTTTTT. Protein product: CATSSGQGAEKLFF.

As concerns this clone: The same CDR3 also results from other DNA sequences found in this sample. The rearrangement links TRBV11-2 to TRBJ2-3; 7 bases are shared with TRBD1. This CDR3 comprises 15 residues. V was pared by 1 base and J by 2 bases, with 3 bases of the junction left unmatched. Germline assignment: CDR1 SGHAT and CDR2 FQNNGV. The CDR3, as DNA: TGTGCCAGCAGCTTAGGACAGGGACACACAGATACGCAGTATTTT. Its protein product is CASSLGQGHTDTQYF.

This clone was detected only once. The V call is TRBV20-1, the J call TRBJ2-3; TRBD1 is a possible D gene (6 bases). V gave up 3 bases and J gave up 9 bases, with 10 bases separating them. CDR1 and CDR2 (germline): DFQATT, SNEGSKA (reference sequence). The CDR3 extends over 11 amino acids. In DNA, the CDR3 is TGCAGTGCTAGGGTCCAGGGGACGCAGTATTTT. This translates into CSARVQGTQYF.

V is TRBV6-5 and J is TRBJ2-1; 7 bases line up with TRBD1. This CDR3 has 15 residues. The trim removed 6 bases at V and 10 bases at J, leaving 15 bases unmatched. The germline V gene encodes CDR1 MNHEY and CDR2 SVGAGI. The CDR3 bases are TGTGCCAGCAGCCTCCGGGCAGGGGGAAAAAAAGAGCAGTTCTTC. This translates into CASSLRAGGKKEQFF.

This chain links TRBV5-4 with TRBJ1-2, with 8 nucleotides matching TRBD1. Germline V lookup: CDR1 SGHNT, CDR2 YYREEE (reference sequence). This CDR3 contains 14 residues. The V and J ends lost 1 base and 2 bases, in that order; junction bases with no gene match: 1. The CDR3 here is CASSLRTGNYGYTF. For the CDR3, the DNA is TGTGCCAGCAGCTTGAGGACAGGGAACTATGGCTACACCTTC. The full variable domain, completed using reference TRBV5-4 and TRBJ1-2, is ETGVTQSPTHLIKTRGQQVTLRCSSQSGHNTVSWYQQALGQGPQFIFQYYREEENGRGNFPPRFSGLQFPNYSSELNVNALELDDSALYLCASSLRTGNYGYTFGSGTRLTVV.

This chain uses TRBV6-6 with TRBJ1-1; D call uncertain. The CDR3 consists of 14 residues. Looked up from germline, CDR1 is MNHNY and CDR2 is SVGAGI (reference sequence). Trimming pared 0 bases from V and 1 base from J, leaving 6 bases between. In nucleotides, the CDR3 is TGTGCCAGCAGTTACTCGACGGAGAACACTGAAGCTTTCTTT. It yields the protein CASSYSTENTEAFF.

The V and J genes are TRBV28 and TRBJ1-2, with D perhaps matching TRBD1 (6 bases). This CDR3 contains 13 residues. Germline-derived CDR1 and CDR2 are MDHEN and SYDVKM. Trimming took 5 bases from V and 4 from J, leaving 11 bases between them. The CDR3 spells CASSNNRAYGYTF. DNA for the CDR3: TGTGCCAGCAGTAATAACAGGGCCTATGGCTACACCTTC.

The V and J genes are TRBV19 and TRBJ2-1; D gene ambiguous. The CDR3 length is 13 residues. V lost 5 bases and J lost 4, with 9 bases in between. CDR1 and CDR2 from the germline V gene are LNHDA and SQIVND (reference sequence). CDR3 nucleotide sequence: TGTGCCAGTAGTCCCCACCATTACAATGAGCAGTTCTTC. Protein: CASSPHHYNEQFF.

This clone has only one observation. V is TRBV9 and J is TRBJ1-3, with D hard to call. Germline V gene data show CDR1 as SGDLS and CDR2 as YYNGEE. The V end was cut by 3 bases, the J end by 9 bases, with 10 bases between. This CDR3 region has 12 residues. CDR3 DNA sequence: TGTGCCAGCAGCGCCCCGGCGGCCACCATATATTTT. It is translated as CASSAPAATIYF.

J is TRBJ1-5 and V is TRBV15, with D unclear. Deletions cut 3 bases from V and 7 bases from J, with 7 bases between. CDR3 length equals 12 residues. Germline V gene sequence: CDR1 LNHNV, CDR2 YYDKDF (reference sequence). The CDR3 protein is CATSRSSQPQHF. CDR3 bases: TGTGCCACCAGCAGGTCCAGCCAGCCCCAGCATTTT.

The chain carries TRBV5-1 and TRBJ1-3; D is possibly TRBD1 (5 bases). Deletions cut 0 bases from V and 4 bases from J, with 14 bases between. There are 16 residues in the CDR3. Per germline, CDR1 SGHRS and CDR2 YFSETQ. The chain's CDR3 is CASSLDSGASGNTIYF. The CDR3 DNA is TGCGCCAGCAGCTTGGATTCTGGGGCCTCGGGAAACACCATATATTTT.

This clone was found once. For the CDR3, the DNA is TGTGCCTGGACCATAGACAGAACCCACGAGCAGTACTTC. It translates to CAWTIDRTHEQYF. V gene TRBV30 combines with J gene TRBJ2-7, with D maybe TRBD1 (5 bases). CDR1 and CDR2 (germline): GTSNPN, SVGIG (reference sequence). CDR3 length: 13 residues. The germline V and J ends were trimmed by 4 bases and 5 bases, with 15 bases remaining between them.

Written as DNA, the CDR3 is TGTGCCAGTAGTCGCTCGACGCTCCAGGTGGGCTACACCTTC. It codes for CASSRSTLQVGYTF. The genes are TRBV19 and TRBJ1-2; the D is unclear. The CDR3 totals 14 residues. Trimming cost V 5 bases and J 8 bases, with 18 bases left between them. Germline CDR1 reads LNHDA; CDR2 reads SQIVND (reference sequence).

This clone showed up just once. The V gene is TRBV6-4, the J gene TRBJ2-1, with 10 bases identical to TRBD2. The CDR3 spans 15 residues. Germline assignment: CDR1 MRHNA and CDR2 SNTAGT. V lost 3 bases and J lost 5; bases outside the gene matches: 4. The CDR3 is CASSEKLAGHNEQFF. The CDR3, as DNA: TGTGCCAGCAGTGAGAAACTAGCGGGACACAATGAGCAGTTCTTC.

This clone was seen only a few times. The chain recombines TRBV28 with TRBJ2-3, with 8 bases identical to TRBD2. The CDR3 loop spans 14 amino acids. J lost 6 bases, V lost 3 bases, and 5 bases had no gene match. CDR1 is MDHEN, CDR2 SYDVKM, per germline. Here the CDR3 DNA reads TGTGCCAGCAGTTTTCTTAGCGGGACCGATACGCAGTATTTT. Translated: CASSFLSGTDTQYF.

V usage is TRBV30 and J usage is TRBJ2-5; D could derive from TRBD1 or TRBD2 (5 bases each). The germline V gene encodes CDR1 GTSNPN and CDR2 SVGIG (reference sequence). V was shortened by 0 bases and J by 5 bases, with 19 bases between the two germline ends. This CDR3 has 16 amino acids. The CDR3 reads CAWSVGVLRGGETQYF. The CDR3 coding sequence is TGTGCCTGGAGTGTAGGGGTTTTGAGGGGCGGCGAGACCCAGTACTTC.

The CDR3 DNA sequence: TGTGCCAGCAGGATCCCGGGACAGGGGCGGGAGCAGTACTTC. This translates into CASRIPGQGREQYF. V and J are TRBV6-5 and TRBJ2-7; 10 bases are shared with TRBD1. This CDR3 comprises 14 residues. Germline assignment: CDR1 MNHEY and CDR2 SVGAGI. The V gene end was trimmed by 6 bases and the J gene end by 7 bases; junction bases not matched to a gene: 9.

V gene TRBV7-2 combines with J gene TRBJ1-1, with D perhaps TRBD1 (6 bases). Germline CDR1 is SGHTA and CDR2 is FQGNSA. The CDR3 consists of 16 residues. Trimming removed 6 bases from V and 0 bases from J, with 17 bases in between. Here the CDR3 DNA reads TGTGCCAGCAGTACAGGGCCTCCTCCGATGAACACTGAAGCTTTCTTT. Translating gives CASSTGPPPMNTEAFF.

The chain couples TRBV5-4 to TRBJ2-7; tentative D call: TRBD1 (6 bases). CDR3 length: 13 residues. The ends were cut back, 3 bases at V and 6 bases at J, with 13 bases in the middle. Germline assignment: CDR1 SGHNT and CDR2 YYREEE (reference sequence). CDR3 DNA sequence: TGTGCCAGCAGCTCCGGGACACCGGGCGAGCAGTACTTC. It specifies CASSSGTPGEQYF.